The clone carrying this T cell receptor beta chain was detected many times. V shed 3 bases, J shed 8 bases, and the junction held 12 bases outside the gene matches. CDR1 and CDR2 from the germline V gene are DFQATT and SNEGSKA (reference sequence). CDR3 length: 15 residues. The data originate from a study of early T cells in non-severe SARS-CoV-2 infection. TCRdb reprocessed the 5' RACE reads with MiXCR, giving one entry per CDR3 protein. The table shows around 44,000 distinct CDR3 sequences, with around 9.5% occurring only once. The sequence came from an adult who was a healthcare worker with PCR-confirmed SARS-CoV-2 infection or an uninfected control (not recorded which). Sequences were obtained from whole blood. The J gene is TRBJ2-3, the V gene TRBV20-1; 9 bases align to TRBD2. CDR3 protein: CSASSLAGQFGTQYF. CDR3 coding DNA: TGCAGTGCTAGTAGTCTAGCGGGACAGTTTGGTACGCAGTATTTT.